Each of the 23 T cell receptor beta chains below was sequenced from the same sample in a study of graft-versus-host responses after intestinal transplantation. Assay: immunoSEQ multiplex PCR; the TCRdb copy retains only in-frame clones and omits some. This table has about 23,000 clones, 85% to 95% appearing once. The starting material was PBMCs, obtained just over 38 days after intestinal transplant. The receptors were sampled from a human patient who received an intestinal transplant, so some T cells may come from the graft donor.

The rearrangement links TRBV5-4 to TRBJ2-1; the D gene is possibly TRBD2 (5 bases). The germline V gene encodes CDR1 SGHNT and CDR2 YYREEE (reference sequence). Trimming pared 4 bases from V and 9 bases from J, leaving 17 bases between. The CDR3 covers 14 residues. As DNA, the CDR3 is TGTGCCAGCAGCCGCCCCCGGGAATCAGGTGAGCAGTTCTTC. Its protein is CASSRPRESGEQFF.

V and J are TRBV7-9 and TRBJ2-4; possibly TRBD2 for D (5 bases). Germline loops: CDR1 SEHNR, CDR2 FQNEAQ (reference sequence). Trimming removed 4 bases at V and 6 bases at J, with 13 bases between. The CDR3 totals 14 residues. CDR3 in DNA: TGTGCCAGCAGCTCCCCCAGGACTTCAAACATTCAGTACTTC. It encodes CASSSPRTSNIQYF.

This clone occurred once. The V call is TRBV15, the J call TRBJ1-1; D uncertain. V lost 6 bases, J lost 4 bases, and 12 bases lay in between. In germline, CDR1 is LNHNV, CDR2 YYDKDF (reference sequence). CDR3 size: 13 residues. In DNA form, the CDR3 reads TGTGCCACCAGAGAGCGAGTCGGCACTGAAGCTTTCTTT. As protein: CATRERVGTEAFF.

The rearrangement joins TRBV5-6 to TRBJ1-2, with D possibly TRBD1 on 6 matching bases. In germline, CDR1 is SGHDT, CDR2 YYEEEE. The CDR3 is 18 residues long. V lost 0 bases and J lost 0, with 18 bases in between. CDR3 loop: CASSLVADRPLSNYGYTF. The CDR3 region has the DNA TGTGCCAGCAGCTTGGTCGCCGACAGGCCCCTTTCTAACTATGGCTACACCTTC.

The rearrangement links TRBV11-2 to TRBJ1-1; D is unclear. The CDR3 has 15 residues. Trimming cost V 2 bases and J 2 bases, with 12 bases left between them. Germline V gene sequence: CDR1 SGHAT, CDR2 FQNNGV. CDR3 DNA sequence: TGTGCCAGCAGCTTAAGGTTAGACGGAAACACTGAAGCTTTCTTT. Its protein is CASSLRLDGNTEAFF. Full variable domain (missing parts from reference TRBV11-2 and TRBJ1-1): EAGVAQSPRYKIIEKRQSVAFWCNPISGHATLYWYQQILGQGPKLLIQFQNNGVVDDSQLPKDRFSAERLKGVDSTLKIQPAKLEDSAVYLCASSLRLDGNTEAFFGQGTRLTVV.

The chain links TRBV28 to TRBJ1-2; D possibly corresponds to TRBD1 (5 bases). CDR1 and CDR2 (germline): MDHEN, SYDVKM. This CDR3 spans 13 amino acids. V was trimmed by 5 bases and J by 8 bases, leaving 15 bases between them. This chain's CDR3 is CASSTYRLGGYTF. The CDR3 DNA reads TGTGCCAGCAGTACGTACAGGCTAGGGGGCTACACCTTC.

The gene calls are TRBV14 and TRBJ1-3, with D uncertain. This CDR3 comprises 14 residues. The V gene's germline CDR1 is SGHDN and CDR2 FVKESK. Deletions cut 6 bases from V and 0 bases from J, with 9 bases between. The CDR3 here is CASSGLNSGNTIYF. CDR3 sequence (DNA): TGTGCCAGCAGTGGGTTAAACTCTGGAAACACCATATATTTT.

V gene TRBV28 combines with J gene TRBJ1-4, with D possibly being TRBD1 (5 bases). Germline V gene sequence: CDR1 MDHEN, CDR2 SYDVKM. The CDR3 has 13 amino acids. V lost 0 bases, J lost 9 bases, and 8 bases lay in between. This CDR3 is CASSLWGEQKLFF. CDR3 DNA sequence: TGTGCCAGCAGTTTATGGGGGGAGCAAAAACTGTTTTTT.

The CDR3 DNA reads TGCGCCAGCAGCTTGGTCGGACAGGGGAGGGGAAATACGCAGTATTTT. The encoded protein is CASSLVGQGRGNTQYF. The rearrangement joins TRBV5-1 to TRBJ2-3, with 9 positions matching TRBD1. The CDR3 loop spans 16 amino acids. Germline assignment: CDR1 SGHRS and CDR2 YFSETQ. Trimming removed 0 bases from V and 7 bases from J; junction bases left unmatched: 9.

In this sample, this clone turned up once. V is TRBV28 and J is TRBJ2-7; weak D call: TRBD1 (6 bases). CDR3 length equals 13 residues. Germline CDR1 MDHEN, CDR2 SYDVKM. The V and J ends lost 1 base and 5 bases respectively, with 9 bases between them. The CDR3 reads CASSLSRGNEQYF. CDR3 nucleotides: TGTGCCAGCAGTTTATCCAGGGGCAACGAGCAGTACTTC.

This rearrangement joins TRBV28 to TRBJ2-1, with TRBD2 matching over 8 bases. Germline assignment: CDR1 MDHEN and CDR2 SYDVKM. This CDR3 contains 15 residues. The junction had 0 bases not matched to a gene; V was cut back by 2 bases and J by 0 bases. CDR3 sequence reads: CASSLLAGSYNEQFF. For the CDR3, the DNA is TGTGCCAGCAGTTTACTAGCGGGCTCCTACAATGAGCAGTTCTTC.

This chain uses TRBV6-4 with TRBJ2-7, with TRBD2 matching over 7 bases. Trimming removed 10 bases from V and 1 base from J; junction bases left unmatched: 10. The CDR3 is made up of 14 amino acids. CDR1 is MRHNA, CDR2 SNTAGT, per germline. The CDR3 coding sequence is TGTGCCACATGGGGGGGATACAATTCCTACGAGCAGTACTTC. Its translation: CATWGGYNSYEQYF.

The genes are TRBV30 and TRBJ1-1; D not resolved. The CDR3 runs to 14 residues. Trimming took off 3 bases at V and 1 base at J, with 12 bases between the two ends. Looked up from germline, CDR1 is GTSNPN and CDR2 is SVGIG (reference sequence). CDR3 DNA sequence: TGTGCCTGGAGACCCCTCTCGACGAACACTGAAGCTTTCTTT. It codes for CAWRPLSTNTEAFF.

The gene calls are TRBV29-1 and TRBJ2-3; D not resolved. In germline, CDR1 is SQVTM, CDR2 ANQGSEA. V lost 5 bases and J lost 6, with 18 bases in between. The CDR3 covers 14 residues. DNA of the CDR3: TGCAGCGTTCGCCGTAGGTCCGACTTGGATACGCAGTATTTT. Translation gives CSVRRRSDLDTQYF.

The V gene is TRBV4-3, the J gene TRBJ2-1; TRBD1 is a possible D gene (5 bases). The CDR3 totals 13 residues. The V and J ends lost 0 bases and 5 bases respectively, with 5 bases between them. Germline CDR1 is LGHNA and CDR2 is YSLEER. CDR3 nucleotides: TGCGCCAGCAGCCAAGAAGGGGACAATGAGCAGTTCTTC. It yields the protein CASSQEGDNEQFF.

The chain couples TRBV12-1 to TRBJ2-2; TRBD2 is the table's D call, not checked against the DNA. TRBV12-1 corresponds to a pseudogene. The length of the CDR3 is 17 residues. Written as DNA, the CDR3 is TGTGCCAGCAGCTTTGTTCGGGATTTTATGCGGGCCGGGGAGCTGTTTTTT. It translates to CASSFVRDFMRAGELFF.

The chain links TRBV7-9 to TRBJ2-1; D not resolved. The germline V gene encodes CDR1 SEHNR and CDR2 FQNEAQ (reference sequence). V was pared by 4 bases and J by 2 bases, with 3 bases between. This CDR3 has 12 residues. CDR3 protein: CASSSTYNEQFF. CDR3 nucleotide sequence: TGTGCCAGCAGCTCGACCTACAATGAGCAGTTCTTC.

The chain uses TRBV19 and TRBJ2-2; 8 bases map to TRBD1. The V segment lost 3 bases and the J segment 0 bases; nucleotides outside the gene matches: 6. The CDR3 is 17 amino acids. Per the germline V gene, CDR1 is LNHDA and CDR2 is SQIVND (reference sequence). Written as DNA, the CDR3 is TGTGCCAGTAGTATTACCTTGGACAGGGCGAACACCGGGGAGCTGTTTTTT. Translating gives CASSITLDRANTGELFF.

Written as DNA, the CDR3 is TGTGCCAGCAGCACTAACCGAGACAGGGTCGGGTACTATGGCTACACCTTC. Its translation: CASSTNRDRVGYYGYTF. V usage is TRBV7-9 and J usage is TRBJ1-2; 7 bases align to TRBD1. From germline, CDR1 is SEHNR and CDR2 FQNEAQ (reference sequence). CDR3 length equals 17 residues. The J segment lost 3 bases and the V segment lost 5 bases, leaving 15 bases of the junction unmatched. Variable domain in full (rest from reference TRBV7-9 and TRBJ1-2): DTGVSQNPRHKITKRGQNVTFRCDPISEHNRLYWYRQTLGQGPEFLTYFQNEAQLEKSRLLSDRFSAERPKGSFSTLEIQRTEQGDSAMYLCASSTNRDRVGYYGYTFGSGTRLTVV.

V gene TRBV7-8 combines with J gene TRBJ1-2, with unresolved D. Per the germline V gene, CDR1 is SGHVS and CDR2 is FQNEAQ. The CDR3 extends over 13 amino acids. The V end was cut by 1 base, the J end by 6 bases, with 9 bases between. This CDR3 reads CASSLDGRNGYTF. As DNA, the CDR3 is TGTGCCAGCAGCTTAGACGGCCGGAATGGCTACACCTTC.

The chain is built from TRBV9 and TRBJ2-5, with 7 bases matching TRBD1. Unmatched junction bases numbered 4, after V lost 0 bases and J lost 2 bases. Germline CDR1 SGDLS, CDR2 YYNGEE. This CDR3 contains 15 residues. CDR3 bases: TGTGCCAGCAGCGTAGAAGGGGGCGGACAAGAGACCCAGTACTTC. Protein: CASSVEGGGQETQYF.

This chain's CDR3 is CASSWGRAYEQYF. As DNA, the CDR3 is TGTGCCAGTAGTTGGGGGAGAGCCTACGAGCAGTACTTC. The chain employs TRBV19 and TRBJ2-7; the D gene could be TRBD1 or TRBD2 (5 bases each). V lost 5 bases and J 2 bases, leaving 10 bases between the germline ends. CDR1 LNHDA and CDR2 SQIVND come from the germline V gene (reference sequence). The CDR3 runs to 13 residues.

The rearrangement uses TRBV9 and TRBJ1-4, with D tentatively TRBD1 (5 bases). With 0 bases removed from V and 4 bases from J, the gap between germline ends came to 7 bases. CDR1 is SGDLS, CDR2 YYNGEE, per germline. This CDR3 has 14 residues. CDR3 protein: CASSVGGFNEKLFF. Written as DNA, the CDR3 is TGTGCCAGCAGCGTAGGGGGGTTTAATGAAAAACTGTTTTTT.